These 32 T cell receptor beta chains were sequenced from one sample in a study of human T cells and chemical hapten exposure. Whole blood, unfractionated, served as the material for total RNA extraction. TCRdb processed the 5' RACE reads anew with MiXCR; each CDR3 protein has one entry. The sample includes about 81,000 distinct CDR3 sequences, about a sixth of them seen just once. These receptors originate from a female donor in good health.

This chain uses TRBV12-3 or TRBV12-4 with TRBJ1-5; D unclear. V was trimmed by 8 bases and J by 3 bases, leaving 11 bases between them. The CDR3 length is 13 residues. As DNA, the CDR3 is TGTGCCAGCCAGAGTGGGGTCAATCAGCCCCAGCATTTT. Protein: CASQSGVNQPQHF.

This clonotype was seen a few times. This CDR3 is CASSRIAGGPDTQYF. CDR3 nucleotides: TGTGCCAGCAGCAGAATAGCGGGAGGGCCTGATACGCAGTATTTT. This chain uses TRBV7-2 with TRBJ2-3, with 11 bases matching TRBD2. Trimming took 5 bases from V and 6 from J; bases not matched to a gene: 7. This CDR3 has 15 amino acids. CDR1 SGHTA and CDR2 FQGNSA come from the germline V gene.

This clonotype was detected a few times. This chain uses TRBV27 with TRBJ2-6; TRBD2 agrees at 9 bases. The germline gives CDR1 MNHEY, CDR2 SMNVEV (reference sequence). The CDR3 length is 16 residues. Unmatched junction bases numbered 6, after V lost 5 bases and J lost 4 bases. CDR3 loop: CASSRAGTSGANVLTF. As DNA, the CDR3 is TGTGCCAGCAGTCGGGCCGGGACTAGCGGGGCCAACGTCCTGACTTTC.

This clonotype is deemed medium-sized. This chain joins TRBV20-1 and TRBJ2-1; D is perhaps TRBD2 (5 bases). This CDR3 contains 15 residues. Trimming stripped 0 bases from V and 10 bases from J, with 19 bases between. Germline CDR1 is DFQATT and CDR2 is SNEGSKA (reference sequence). CDR3 residues: CSARDGESEREEQFF. CDR3 sequence (DNA): TGCAGTGCTAGAGATGGGGAGTCGGAGAGAGAAGAGCAGTTCTTC.

In this sample, this clonotype turned up many times. V and J are TRBV4-3 and TRBJ1-1; D ambiguous. This CDR3 spans 13 amino acids. The V gene's germline CDR1 is LGHNA and CDR2 YSLEER. V gave up 0 bases and J gave up 1 base, with 3 bases separating them. CDR3 DNA: TGCGCCAGCAGCCAAGATAGGAACACTGAAGCTTTCTTT. It yields the protein CASSQDRNTEAFF.

Ten or more counts support this clonotype. The chain links TRBV5-1 to TRBJ2-5; 7 bases agree with TRBD2. The V gene's germline CDR1 is SGHRS and CDR2 YFSETQ. The CDR3 extends over 15 amino acids. Unmatched junction bases numbered 9, after V lost 3 bases and J lost 4 bases. The CDR3 reads CASSWSGARGETQYF. The CDR3 nucleotides read TGCGCCAGCAGCTGGAGCGGGGCCAGAGGAGAGACCCAGTACTTC.

This clonotype was observed a few times. This rearrangement joins TRBV29-1 to TRBJ2-3, with 10 bases that match TRBD2. Trimming at V came to 4 bases and at J to 3 bases, leaving 4 bases not matched to a gene. Germline CDR1 and CDR2: SQVTM and ANQGSEA. The CDR3 has 14 residues. CDR3: CSVASGSITDTQYF. The CDR3 coding sequence is TGCAGCGTTGCTAGCGGGAGTATAACAGATACGCAGTATTTT.

This clonotype was seen more than once but under ten times. The chain is built from TRBV12-3 or TRBV12-4 and TRBJ1-3; possible D gene TRBD1, 5 bases. Trimming cost V 3 bases and J 0 bases, with 9 bases left between them. The CDR3 is 15 amino acids. The CDR3 is CASSFRGSSGNTIYF. In DNA, the CDR3 is TGTGCCAGCAGTTTTAGGGGCAGCTCTGGAAACACCATATATTTT.

This chain joins TRBV4-2 and TRBJ1-5; 8 nucleotides line up with TRBD1. This CDR3 spans 14 amino acids. Germline assignment: CDR1 LGHNA and CDR2 YNFKEQ. Trimming cost V 4 bases and J 1 base; bases outside gene matches: 0. CDR3 amino acids: CASSRQGSNQPQHF. The CDR3 DNA reads TGTGCCAGCAGCCGACAGGGGAGCAATCAGCCCCAGCATTTT.

The chain recombines TRBV30 with TRBJ2-5; D gene unclear. There are 12 residues in the CDR3. Germline CDR1 and CDR2: GTSNPN and SVGIG (reference sequence). The V end was cut by 8 bases, the J end by 4 bases, with 14 bases between. Written as DNA, the CDR3 is TGTGCCCAACAAACCCCATCAGAGACCCAGTACTTC. Translation gives CAQQTPSETQYF.

This clonotype has more than one count but fewer than ten. The chain links TRBV9 to TRBJ2-2; 10 bases are a match to TRBD2. J lost 0 bases, V lost 3 bases, and 8 bases had no gene match. The CDR3 runs to 18 residues. Per germline, CDR1 SGDLS and CDR2 YYNGEE. The CDR3 protein is CASSGPGLASSNTGELFF. CDR3 sequence (DNA): TGTGCCAGCAGCGGTCCGGGACTAGCGAGTTCGAACACCGGGGAGCTGTTTTTT.

This clonotype came up many times. This chain joins TRBV3-1 and TRBJ1-1; 8 bases match TRBD1. CDR1 and CDR2 (germline): LGHDT, YNNKEL (reference sequence). The CDR3 is made up of 15 amino acids. Losses at the gene ends were 8 bases for V and 4 bases for J; bases not matched to a gene: 12. CDR3 loop: CASEPGRGRATEAFF. The CDR3 DNA reads TGTGCCAGCGAGCCGGGCAGGGGGCGGGCCACTGAAGCTTTCTTT.

This chain links TRBV20-1 with TRBJ2-1; D may be TRBD2 (5 bases). The V and J ends lost 4 bases and 8 bases respectively, with 15 bases between them. The germline V gene has CDR1 DFQATT and CDR2 SNEGSKA (reference sequence). The CDR3 length is 13 residues. In DNA, the CDR3 is TGCAGTGCTACTTCAGGAGGCGACGATGAGCAGTTCTTC. Its translation is CSATSGGDDEQFF.

This clonotype was found a few times. The J gene is TRBJ2-3, the V gene TRBV28; D is unresolved. The CDR3 extends over 14 amino acids. The germline V gene has CDR1 MDHEN and CDR2 SYDVKM. V was trimmed by 0 bases and J by 7 bases, leaving 11 bases between them. CDR3: CASSLWTGRNTQYF. DNA of the CDR3: TGTGCCAGCAGTTTATGGACCGGGCGAAATACGCAGTATTTT.

This clonotype was counted only a few times. V usage is TRBV2 and J usage is TRBJ1-5; D uncertain. This CDR3 spans 13 amino acids. Germline V lookup: CDR1 SNHLY, CDR2 FYNNEI. Trimming stripped 3 bases from V and 6 bases from J, with 9 bases between. The CDR3, as DNA: TGTGCCAGCAGTGATGATGTTCCTCAGCCCCAGCATTTT. Translating it yields CASSDDVPQPQHF. The entire variable domain, with the rest obtained from reference TRBV2 and TRBJ1-5, is as follows: EPEVTQTPSHQVTQMGQEVILRCVPISNHLYFYWYRQILGQKVEFLVSFYNNEISEKSEIFDDQFSVERPDGSNFTLKIRSTKLEDSAMYFCASSDDVPQPQHFGDGTRLSIL.

V usage is TRBV18 and J usage is TRBJ2-5; 9 nucleotides match TRBD1. The V and J ends lost 3 bases and 4 bases, in that order; junction bases with no gene match: 9. CDR3 length equals 16 residues. CDR1 KGHSH and CDR2 LQKENI come from the germline V gene. DNA of the CDR3: TGTGCCAGCTCACCTTCTATTTGGACAGGGGCAGAGACCCAGTACTTC. It translates to CASSPSIWTGAETQYF.

The chain joins TRBV29-1 to TRBJ2-5, with a tentative D call TRBD1 (5 bases). Trimming removed 7 bases at V and 2 bases at J, with 11 bases between. This CDR3 contains 12 residues. Germline CDR1 reads SQVTM; CDR2 reads ANQGSEA. In nucleotides, the CDR3 is TGCAGCGCCCAACAGGATCAAGAGACCCAGTACTTC. Protein: CSAQQDQETQYF.

The chain joins TRBV6-1 to TRBJ2-7; the D is unclear. Trimming removed 2 bases at V and 0 bases at J, with 8 bases between. The CDR3 is 14 amino acids. CDR1 is MNHNS, CDR2 SASEGT, per germline. The CDR3 nucleotides read TGTGCCAGCAGTGAACACAGTAGCTCCTACGAGCAGTACTTC. It translates to CASSEHSSSYEQYF.

This clonotype was observed at least ten times. The chain joins TRBV20-1 to TRBJ2-7, with D possibly being TRBD1 (6 bases). This CDR3 is 13 amino acids long. Germline V CDR1 and CDR2: DFQATT, SNEGSKA (reference sequence). V shed 6 bases and J shed 0 bases, with 12 bases lying between them. For the CDR3, the DNA is TGCAGTGCGGAAGGGGACACCTCCTACGAGCAGTACTTC. Its translation: CSAEGDTSYEQYF.

CDR3 amino acids: CASDLTGGRTDTQYF. Written as DNA, the CDR3 is TGTGCCAGCGATCTCACAGGGGGCCGCACAGATACGCAGTATTTT. The rearrangement links TRBV6-6 to TRBJ2-3, with 9 bases fitting TRBD1. V lost 8 bases to trimming and J lost 1 base; unmatched junction nucleotides: 7. The CDR3 length is 15 residues. Germline assignment: CDR1 MNHNY and CDR2 SVGAGI (reference sequence).

This clonotype was observed a few times. This chain connects TRBV3-1 to TRBJ2-6; weak D call: TRBD2 (6 bases). The V end was cut by 4 bases, the J end by 0 bases, with 16 bases between. This CDR3 contains 18 residues. Germline loops: CDR1 LGHDT, CDR2 YNNKEL (reference sequence). DNA of the CDR3: TGTGCCAGCAGCCCCATGGGACTCGGTCCCTCTGGGGCCAACGTCCTGACTTTC. Translated: CASSPMGLGPSGANVLTF.

This clonotype was seen more than once but under ten times. The chain has TRBV2 and TRBJ2-1, with TRBD1 identical over 12 bases. The CDR3 loop spans 16 amino acids. Germline CDR1 reads SNHLY; CDR2 reads FYNNEI. The trim removed 6 bases at V and 6 bases at J, leaving 9 bases unmatched. The CDR3 loop is CASSDPGQGAGNEQFF. The CDR3 nucleotides read TGTGCCAGCAGCGATCCGGGACAGGGGGCGGGCAATGAGCAGTTCTTC.

This chain connects TRBV20-1 to TRBJ2-5, with 15 bases lining up with TRBD2. The CDR3 is 14 residues long. The V gene's germline CDR1 is DFQATT and CDR2 SNEGSKA (reference sequence). The J segment lost 2 bases and the V segment lost 5 bases, leaving 0 bases of the junction unmatched. The CDR3 spells CSAGLAGGQETQYF. The CDR3 DNA is TGCAGTGCTGGACTAGCGGGGGGGCAAGAGACCCAGTACTTC.

This clonotype has a handful of counts. This rearrangement joins TRBV6-1 to TRBJ2-7; D not resolved. Germline CDR1 is MNHNS and CDR2 is SASEGT. V was clipped by 4 bases and J by 1 base, with 11 bases between them. The CDR3 runs 14 residues. Here the CDR3 DNA reads TGTGCCAGCAGTGGCCTGGGCAGTTCCTACGAGCAGTACTTC. Protein sequence: CASSGLGSSYEQYF.

By proportion, this clonotype is medium-sized. V and J are TRBV11-2 and TRBJ2-1; TRBD1 matches 8 bases. After removal of 3 bases from V and 6 bases from J, the junction contained 4 bases not matched to a gene. The CDR3 has 14 amino acids. CDR1 SGHAT and CDR2 FQNNGV come from the germline V gene. CDR3 DNA: TGTGCCAGCAGCTTGGGAACAGGGGGCAATGAGCAGTTCTTC. This encodes CASSLGTGGNEQFF. Looking up the rest from reference TRBV11-2 and TRBJ2-1 gives the full variable domain: EAGVAQSPRYKIIEKRQSVAFWCNPISGHATLYWYQQILGQGPKLLIQFQNNGVVDDSQLPKDRFSAERLKGVDSTLKIQPAKLEDSAVYLCASSLGTGGNEQFFGPGTRLTVL.

In its sample, this clonotype was seen many times. V is TRBV28 and J is TRBJ2-1; D unresolved. Germline values: CDR1 MDHEN, CDR2 SYDVKM. The V and J ends lost 1 base and 4 bases respectively, with 2 bases between them. This CDR3 comprises 12 residues. The CDR3 nucleotides read TGTGCCAGCAGTTTATCGTACAATGAGCAGTTCTTC. Amino acids: CASSLSYNEQFF.

The chain has TRBV12-3 or TRBV12-4 and TRBJ2-7, with D unresolved. Trimming took 5 bases from V and 2 from J, leaving 25 bases between them. This CDR3 is built from 18 residues. The CDR3 DNA sequence: TGTGCCAGCAGTCCTCACCCATGGCAGCACATCGAAGCCTACGAGCAGTACTTC. Translated, it gives CASSPHPWQHIEAYEQYF.

The genes are TRBV29-1 and TRBJ1-2; D may be TRBD1 (5 bases). V dropped 4 bases and J dropped 4 bases, with 10 bases sitting between them. Germline CDR1 is SQVTM and CDR2 is ANQGSEA. The CDR3 is 12 amino acids. The CDR3 here is CSVGGGSYGYTF. The CDR3 DNA reads TGCAGCGTTGGCGGGGGGAGCTATGGCTACACCTTC.

This clonotype was detected ten times or more. The rearrangement links TRBV6-5 to TRBJ1-1; D is undetermined. Germline V lookup: CDR1 MNHEY, CDR2 SVGAGI. The length of the CDR3 is 11 residues. V lost 8 bases and J lost 4, with 8 bases in between. The chain's CDR3 is CASGGGTEAFF. The DNA of the CDR3 is TGTGCCAGCGGTGGAGGCACTGAAGCTTTCTTT.

This clonotype was detected only a few times. V and J are TRBV29-1 and TRBJ2-2; the D is unclear. The CDR3 sequence is 14 residues long. Trimming removed 4 bases at V and 2 bases at J, with 11 bases between. Germline CDR1 SQVTM, CDR2 ANQGSEA. CDR3 sequence reads: CSVALWGNTGELFF. CDR3 in DNA: TGCAGCGTTGCCTTATGGGGAAACACCGGGGAGCTGTTTTTT.

This clonotype occurred a few times. The gene calls are TRBV28 and TRBJ1-3, with D possibly being TRBD1 (6 bases). There are 19 residues in the CDR3. Germline V gives CDR1 MDHEN, CDR2 SYDVKM. With 5 bases removed from V and 4 bases from J, the gap between germline ends came to 27 bases. The CDR3 reads CASSQRVFRRGVGGNTIYF. In nucleotides, the CDR3 is TGTGCCAGCAGTCAAAGAGTTTTTCGCAGGGGCGTGGGGGGAAACACCATATATTTT.

This sequence joins TRBV3-1 and TRBJ2-7; a possible D gene is TRBD2 (5 bases). The ends were cut back, 5 bases at V and 3 bases at J, with 11 bases in the middle. The CDR3 is 13 amino acids. Germline CDR1 reads LGHDT; CDR2 reads YNNKEL (reference sequence). The CDR3 sequence is CASSFRGSYEQYF. As DNA, the CDR3 is TGTGCCAGCAGCTTCCGGGGAAGCTACGAGCAGTACTTC.